What follows is one T cell receptor beta chain and its context. This sample also contains other DNA sequences that code for the same CDR3. Patients of the Seattle cohort, enrolled during active infection, were followed longitudinally. Source study methods: Reference gene primer amplification in the assay estimated nucleated cell counts. Method: immunoSEQ multiplex PCR; TCRdb's copy keeps in-frame clones and lacks some. D and trimming were read from the DNA, whereas the V and J calls and clone size are those reported in that table. Here the sample spans fewer than 400,000 clones, almost 90% being singletons. This record belongs to a study of blood T cell repertoires in COVID-19. Overall study context: Collection of acute and convalescent COVID-19 samples took place in the United States, Italy and Spain. Sample material is recorded as cDNA or gDNA derived from T cells, B-cell-depleted T cells, or PBMCs.

The germline gives CDR1 GTSNPN, CDR2 SVGIG (reference sequence). This CDR3 is built from 13 residues. V lost 2 bases, J lost 3 bases, and 8 bases lay in between. Sample: peripheral blood. V and J are TRBV30 and TRBJ1-3; D not certain. The sequence was collected from a woman aged 25-40 years with COVID-19, enrolled during active disease. CDR3 sequence: CAWSRGSGNTIYF. In DNA form, the CDR3 reads TGTGCCTGGAGTAGAGGAAGTGGAAACACCATATATTTT.